The next 31 T cell receptor beta chains were all read from a single sample in a study of blood T cell repertoires in COVID-19. Only in-frame clones appear in the TCRdb table, and some are missing; sequencing was by immunoSEQ multiplex PCR. The sample lists about 140,000 clones, about 90% seen once, with about 1.5% in the top ten. The source material was peripheral blood. Receptor source: a woman aged 60-75 years with acute or convalescent COVID-19.

The chain is built from TRBV6-6 and TRBJ2-3, with 11 bases matching TRBD2. CDR3 length: 16 amino acids. J was trimmed by 4 bases and V by 5 bases; bases with no gene match: 8. CDR1 is MNHNY, CDR2 SVGAGI, per germline (reference sequence). Written as DNA, the CDR3 is TGTGCCAGCAGTAACTTAGCGGGGGGGGCGGCAGATACGCAGTATTTT. Its protein product is CASSNLAGGAADTQYF.

The chain recombines TRBV28 with TRBJ1-2, with 8 bases fitting TRBD1. This CDR3 spans 13 amino acids. Trimming at V came to 6 bases and at J to 7 bases, leaving 7 bases not matched to a gene. The germline CDR1 and CDR2 sequences are MDHEN and SYDVKM. The CDR3 DNA reads TGTGCCAGCAGCCGGACAGGGACAGGTGGCTACACCTTC. It specifies CASSRTGTGGYTF.

This clone was recorded a few times. The chain combines TRBV7-2 with TRBJ1-2; maybe TRBD1 (5 bases). This CDR3 region has 14 residues. From germline, CDR1 is SGHTA and CDR2 FQGNSA. The germline V and J ends were trimmed by 3 bases and 0 bases, with 8 bases remaining between them. CDR3 sequence: CASSLGGSNYGYTF. DNA for the CDR3: TGTGCCAGCAGCTTGGGGGGGTCTAACTATGGCTACACCTTC.

This clone was seen only a few times. The V and J genes are TRBV29-1 and TRBJ2-5; TRBD1 matches at 7 bases. This CDR3 region has 13 residues. Germline lookup yields CDR1 SQVTM and CDR2 ANQGSEA. Trimming at V came to 4 bases and at J to 1 base, leaving 3 bases not matched to a gene. The CDR3 reads CSVGTGPQETQYF. CDR3 in DNA: TGCAGCGTTGGGACAGGCCCCCAAGAGACCCAGTACTTC.

This chain uses TRBV29-1 with TRBJ1-1; weak D call: TRBD1 (5 bases). Per the germline V gene, CDR1 is SQVTM and CDR2 is ANQGSEA. Trimming pared 5 bases from V and 0 bases from J, leaving 16 bases between. The CDR3 runs 15 residues. The CDR3 DNA reads TGCAGCGTTCGGTGGGGGGGAGCCATGAACACTGAAGCTTTCTTT. Protein: CSVRWGGAMNTEAFF.

The genes are TRBV28 and TRBJ1-1; D gene unclear. Germline assignment: CDR1 MDHEN and CDR2 SYDVKM. The CDR3 has 15 amino acids. The germline V and J ends were trimmed by 5 bases and 1 base, with 14 bases remaining between them. CDR3 bases: TGTGCCAGCAGTGCGGTCGGACGGGGGAACACTGAAGCTTTCTTT. Amino acid sequence: CASSAVGRGNTEAFF.

CDR3 in amino acids: CASSLTEAFF. The CDR3 nucleotides read TGTGCCAGCAGTCTCACTGAAGCTTTCTTT. The chain combines TRBV2 with TRBJ1-1; D call uncertain. Germline CDR1 SNHLY, CDR2 FYNNEI. Trimming left V 5 bases short and J 4 bases short, with 2 bases between. The CDR3 loop spans 10 amino acids. The complete variable domain, with remaining parts taken from reference TRBV2 and TRBJ1-1, reads EPEVTQTPSHQVTQMGQEVILRCVPISNHLYFYWYRQILGQKVEFLVSFYNNEISEKSEIFDDQFSVERPDGSNFTLKIRSTKLEDSAMYFCASSLTEAFFGQGTRLTVV.

This clone was seen a handful of times. The V and J genes are TRBV6-4 and TRBJ2-2, with TRBD1 as a possible D gene (8 bases). CDR3 length: 17 amino acids. The germline V gene encodes CDR1 MRHNA and CDR2 SNTAGT. V lost 2 bases, J lost 3 bases, and 16 bases lay in between. The CDR3 DNA is TGTGCCAGCAGTGACCGAAAAACAGGGGGGGACACCGGGGAGCTGTTTTTT. Its protein product is CASSDRKTGGDTGELFF.

The chain employs TRBV2 and TRBJ1-4, with 7 bases lining up with TRBD1. The CDR3 has 13 residues. Per germline, CDR1 SNHLY and CDR2 FYNNEI. Losses at the gene ends were 8 bases for V and 6 bases for J; bases not matched to a gene: 6. CDR3 bases: TGTGCCAGCTATGACAGGGTATATGAAAAACTGTTTTTT. Amino acid sequence: CASYDRVYEKLFF.

The chain links TRBV7-9 to TRBJ2-7, with D possibly matching TRBD1 (5 bases). Germline V gives CDR1 SEHNR, CDR2 FQNEAQ (reference sequence). The CDR3 totals 14 residues. The V gene lost 1 base and the J gene lost 5 bases, with 12 bases spanning the gap. The DNA of the CDR3 is TGTGCCAGCAGCTTAGGGGCGGCAGGGAACGAGCAGTACTTC. Translating gives CASSLGAAGNEQYF.

Here the CDR3 DNA reads TGTGCCAGCAGCTTAGCCTCTCTACGGGGGAGAAGGACTGAAGCTTTCTTT. Protein sequence: CASSLASLRGRRTEAFF. J is TRBJ1-1 and V is TRBV7-2; tentatively, D is TRBD1 (5 bases). The CDR3 totals 17 residues. In germline, CDR1 is SGHTA, CDR2 FQGNSA. Trimming cost V 0 bases and J 5 bases, with 19 bases left between them. The full variable domain, with the rest looked up from reference TRBV7-2 and TRBJ1-1, is GAGVSQSPSNKVTEKGKDVELRCDPISGHTALYWYRQSLGQGLEFLIYFQGNSAPDKSGLPSDRFSAERTGGSVSTLTIQRTQQEDSAVYLCASSLASLRGRRTEAFFGQGTRLTVV.

The chain couples TRBV9 to TRBJ1-1; the D is unclear. V lost 3 bases and J 5 bases, leaving 17 bases between the germline ends. The CDR3 spans 15 residues. Germline V gives CDR1 SGDLS, CDR2 YYNGEE. CDR3 in amino acids: CASSARPGVATEAFF. The CDR3 coding sequence is TGTGCCAGCAGCGCCCGCCCGGGAGTAGCGACTGAAGCTTTCTTT.

This rearrangement joins TRBV14 to TRBJ1-6; maybe TRBD1 (5 bases). Germline CDR1 and CDR2: SGHDN and FVKESK. V was cut by 4 bases and J by 13 bases, with 14 bases left in between. This CDR3 region has 13 residues. CDR3 DNA: TGTGCCAGCAGCCCGTGGGGACTCGGTCCCCTCCACTTT. Its protein product is CASSPWGLGPLHF.

The chain has TRBV5-1 and TRBJ2-5, with D unclear. CDR3 size: 15 residues. Trimming cost V 2 bases and J 0 bases, with 11 bases left between them. In germline, CDR1 is SGHRS, CDR2 YFSETQ. This chain's CDR3 is CASSFEAPYQETQYF. In nucleotides, the CDR3 is TGCGCCAGCAGCTTCGAAGCTCCGTACCAAGAGACCCAGTACTTC.

This clone was observed once. The chain employs TRBV7-2 and TRBJ2-5, with a possible D match to TRBD2 (5 bases). V was pared by 6 bases and J by 3 bases, with 14 bases between. The CDR3 spans 14 residues. Germline V CDR1 and CDR2: SGHTA, FQGNSA. CDR3 in amino acids: CASRPPGYKETQYF. CDR3 bases: TGTGCCAGCAGGCCGCCGGGATACAAAGAGACCCAGTACTTC.

The chain couples TRBV6-1 to TRBJ1-2; a possible D gene is TRBD1 (6 bases). Trimming removed 2 bases from V and 4 bases from J, with 14 bases in between. The CDR3 is 15 amino acids. Germline V CDR1 and CDR2: MNHNS, SASEGT. The CDR3 region has the DNA TGTGCCAGCAGTGAAACGACCCCAGGGGCCTATGGCTACACCTTC. Amino acid sequence: CASSETTPGAYGYTF.

This chain connects TRBV7-2 to TRBJ2-7; D is perhaps TRBD1 (5 bases). Trimming shortened V by 6 bases and J by 4 bases, and 13 bases separated the two germline ends. Germline CDR1 and CDR2: SGHTA and FQGNSA. The CDR3 is made up of 13 amino acids. The CDR3 sequence is CASSYTQGYEQYF. The CDR3, as DNA: TGTGCCAGCAGTTATACCCAGGGATACGAGCAGTACTTC.

J is TRBJ2-1 and V is TRBV18, with 8 bases identical to TRBD2. This CDR3 is 15 amino acids long. The V gene's germline CDR1 is KGHSH and CDR2 LQKENI. V dropped 6 bases and J dropped 3; count of bases not matched to a gene: 7. This chain's CDR3 is CASSPSGGDYNEQFF. DNA of the CDR3: TGTGCCAGCTCCCCAAGCGGGGGCGACTACAATGAGCAGTTCTTC.

The chain uses TRBV5-1 and TRBJ2-3; maybe TRBD2 (5 bases). CDR1 SGHRS and CDR2 YFSETQ come from the germline V gene. Trimming stripped 4 bases from V and 5 bases from J, with 14 bases between. The CDR3 is 14 amino acids. The CDR3 region is CASSPPGRRDTQYF. The CDR3 bases are TGCGCCAGCAGCCCCCCGGGGAGACGAGATACGCAGTATTTT. The whole variable domain, remainder taken from reference TRBV5-1 and TRBJ2-3, is KAGVTQTPRYLIKTRGQQVTLSCSPISGHRSVSWYQQTPGQGLQFLFEYFSETQRNKGNFPGRFSGRQFSNSRSEMNVSTLELGDSALYLCASSPPGRRDTQYFGPGTRLTVL.

The CDR3 nucleotides read TGTGCCAGCATTCCAGCGGGAAGGGTGGGTCAGCCCCAGCATTTT. Translating gives CASIPAGRVGQPQHF. The chain has TRBV6-5 and TRBJ1-5; D is undetermined. This CDR3 is built from 15 residues. With 7 bases removed from V and 6 bases from J, the gap between germline ends came to 19 bases. Per the germline V gene, CDR1 is MNHEY and CDR2 is SVGAGI.

J is TRBJ1-1 and V is TRBV28, with D perhaps TRBD1 (5 bases). This CDR3 contains 17 residues. From germline, CDR1 is MDHEN and CDR2 SYDVKM. The V end lost 7 bases, the J end lost 3 bases, and 24 bases lay between the germline ends. The CDR3 region has the DNA TGTGCCAGCACCCAGTCCGGGCACGACAGTGGGGACACTGAAGCTTTCTTT. Its protein product is CASTQSGHDSGDTEAFF. The full variable domain, with the rest looked up from reference TRBV28 and TRBJ1-1, is DVKVTQSSRYLVKRTGEKVFLECVQDMDHENMFWYRQDPGLGLRLIYFSYDVKMKEKGDIPEGYSVSREKKERFSLILESASTNQTSMYLCASTQSGHDSGDTEAFFGQGTRLTVV.

The V gene is TRBV5-1, the J gene TRBJ1-4; TRBD1 agrees at 10 bases. The V gene's germline CDR1 is SGHRS and CDR2 YFSETQ. The CDR3 contains 15 residues. J was trimmed by 7 bases and V by 2 bases; bases with no gene match: 5. This CDR3 is CASSLEGQGFEKLFF. The CDR3, as DNA: TGCGCCAGCAGCTTAGAGGGACAGGGGTTTGAAAAACTGTTTTTT.

This clone was observed once. V is TRBV6-5 and J is TRBJ2-7, with 7 bases lining up with TRBD1. CDR1 is MNHEY, CDR2 SVGAGI, per germline. There are 15 residues in the CDR3. V lost 3 bases, J lost 3 bases, and 8 bases stayed unmatched. The CDR3 region is CASSYQTGLSYEQYF. Here the CDR3 DNA reads TGTGCCAGCAGTTATCAGACAGGGCTCAGCTACGAGCAGTACTTC.

The chain recombines TRBV11-3 with TRBJ1-1; weak D call: TRBD1 (6 bases). This CDR3 is built from 15 residues. The V end lost 5 bases, the J end lost 1 base, and 14 bases lay between the germline ends. Germline-derived CDR1 and CDR2 are SGHNT and YENEEA. The CDR3, as DNA: TGTGCCAGCAGCCCTGGGGGGGCAGAGAACACTGAAGCTTTCTTT. Protein sequence: CASSPGGAENTEAFF.

The chain carries TRBV24-1 and TRBJ2-3, with D possibly matching TRBD1 (6 bases). Per germline, CDR1 KGHDR and CDR2 SFDVKD. V shed 3 bases and J shed 1 base, with 10 bases lying between them. The length of the CDR3 is 15 residues. As DNA, the CDR3 is TGTGCCACCAGTGATGTTGGGGGCGGCACAGATACGCAGTATTTT. Translation gives CATSDVGGGTDTQYF.

V gene TRBV6-5 combines with J gene TRBJ1-2, with 7 bases that match TRBD1. Germline loops: CDR1 MNHEY, CDR2 SVGAGI. The CDR3 runs to 15 residues. With V trimmed by 2 bases and J by 3 bases, 6 bases remained unmatched. The CDR3 bases are TGTGCCAGCAGTTACCGCCGACAGGGCTACTATGGCTACACCTTC. Translated: CASSYRRQGYYGYTF.

This clone was counted a single time. V and J are TRBV6-5 and TRBJ2-1, with 12 positions matching TRBD2. Germline CDR1 and CDR2: MNHEY and SVGAGI. Germline trimming cut 0 bases from V and 7 bases from J; bases unmatched to any gene: 4. The CDR3 length is 16 residues. The CDR3 spells CASSYSLAGGNNEQFF. In nucleotides, the CDR3 is TGTGCCAGCAGTTACTCTCTAGCGGGGGGGAATAATGAGCAGTTCTTC.

This rearrangement joins TRBV6-2 or TRBV6-3 to TRBJ2-3, with 9 bases fitting TRBD2. The CDR3 length is 14 residues. Trimming removed 4 bases from V and 3 bases from J; junction bases left unmatched: 2. The germline gives CDR1 MNHEY, CDR2 SVGEGT. CDR3 loop: CASSLAGATDTQYF. The CDR3 region has the DNA TGTGCCAGCAGTTTAGCGGGGGCAACAGATACGCAGTATTTT.

The DNA for the CDR3 is TGTGCCAGCAGCCCCTTGACAGGGAAGTCCTACGAGCAGTACTTC. Its translation: CASSPLTGKSYEQYF. The gene calls are TRBV7-2 and TRBJ2-7; 7 nucleotides align to TRBD1. Germline V gene lookup returns CDR1 SGHTA and CDR2 FQGNSA. The junction had 8 bases not matched to a gene; V was cut back by 5 bases and J by 1 base. The CDR3 runs 15 residues.

The CDR3 nucleotides read TGTGCCAGCAGTTACGAGCGGGGGGGCCAAGGTAATGAGCAGTTCTTC. Translated: CASSYERGGQGNEQFF. The chain is built from TRBV6-5 and TRBJ2-1; 10 bases fit TRBD2. Germline V gene data show CDR1 as MNHEY and CDR2 as SVGAGI. Trimming took 2 bases from V and 7 from J; bases not matched to a gene: 8. This CDR3 spans 16 amino acids.

The V gene is TRBV5-4, the J gene TRBJ1-2; perhaps TRBD1 as D (6 bases). Germline lookup yields CDR1 SGHNT and CDR2 YYREEE (reference sequence). The CDR3 spans 15 residues. V was cut by 6 bases and J by 8 bases, with 23 bases left in between. The CDR3, as DNA: TGTGCCAGCATCGGGCCCCAACAGGGTTGGGACGGCTACACCTTC. Encoded protein: CASIGPQQGWDGYTF. Filled out from reference TRBV5-4 and TRBJ1-2, the complete variable domain reads ETGVTQSPTHLIKTRGQQVTLRCSSQSGHNTVSWYQQALGQGPQFIFQYYREEENGRGNFPPRFSGLQFPNYSSELNVNALELDDSALYLCASIGPQQGWDGYTFGSGTRLTVV.